This paragraph reports one TCR beta chain. This receptor's antigen is unknown. No base quality information exists; no much larger clone differs at one position. At the junction V is shortened by 8 bases and J by 3 bases, with 10 bases in between. CDR1 and CDR2 are read off the germline V gene (reference sequence) as LNHNV and YYDKDF. CDR3 length: 12 amino acids, cysteine to phenylalanine. Just the 36-base CDR3 DNA is kept, in frame starting at base 1. Libraries were constructed by the immunoSEQ multiplex PCR assay. The study's own analysis went as follows. A statistical classification framework was built for diagnosing cytomegalovirus status from the catalog of TCR beta chain sequences. The clones in this table, taken by TCRdb from immuneACCESS, are in-frame only. Not every clone is retained; where verified, under half of the shortfall comes from an unresolved V gene, and the cause of the rest is unknown. V, J and clone size are those of that table, while D and trimming were read from the DNA. The sample data list about 180,000 clones, and around nine tenths of these were observed just once. Roughly 1.4% of the sample rests with the top ten.

The donors were included in the validation cohort of over a hundred subjects, a group kept apart from the roughly 730-subject first cohort. This entry comes from a study of cytomegalovirus exposure and HLA in healthy donors (dated by TCRdb to about 2017). Background for the entire study: According to a later analysis, the roughly 120 validation repertoires were produced on the same platform as the roughly 700 repertoires of the first cohort. The study aimed to test whether signatures of past pathogen exposure could be identified by cataloging public T cell receptors. A separate validation cohort of roughly 130 different subjects was used in addition to the 666-subject first cohort. The study combined high-throughput TCR immunosequencing, statistical association of individual TCRs with disease status, and machine learning to predict cytomegalovirus infection status.

Broad study findings and their caveats: A later analysis found that TCRs clustered in the first cohort also tended to co-occur in the 120 or so validation repertoires, with approximately 95% of cluster scores above 0. In vitro tests confirmed that three of the cytomegalovirus-associated TCR beta chains recognize cytomegalovirus antigens. All 120 repertoires were used to score co-occurrence in the validation cohort in a later analysis, because that analysis had no HLA typing for the cohort. It was suggested by the authors that the approach could potentially be generalized to other disease states and immunological phenotypes. The classifier was reported to diagnose cytomegalovirus status with high specificity and sensitivity in both the original and validation cohorts. In the study, about 150 TCR beta chains were listed as associated with cytomegalovirus. Across donors, most TCR sequences were observed very rarely, whereas some public TCRs were present in many individuals.

This clonotype was obtained from a woman between 25 and 40 years old in good health and CMV-seronegative. The sequence links TRBV15 to TRBJ1-1; the best D guess is TRBD1, with 6 bases matching. The sample was PBMCs. The CDR3 sequence is CATAGADTEAFF. The DNA sequence is as follows: TGTGCCACCGCAGGGGCCGACACTGAAGCTTTCTTT.